The 14 T cell receptor beta chains reported below all come from one sample, sequenced in a study of cytomegalovirus exposure and HLA in healthy donors. With 60 Vbeta and 13 Jbeta primers, the PCR was carried out. Using immunoSEQ multiplex PCR, the repertoire was profiled, and TCRdb retains in-frame clones only, with some absent. The sample lists about 160,000 clones; more than 75% were seen once. The sequenced material came from PBMCs. Receptors were obtained from a man aged 18 to 30 in good health and CMV-seropositive.

V gene TRBV5-6 combines with J gene TRBJ1-1; TRBD1 might be the D (6 bases). The germline gives CDR1 SGHDT, CDR2 YYEEEE. The CDR3 spans 17 residues. Trimming cost V 4 bases and J 5 bases, with 24 bases left between them. The CDR3 here is CASSATGRGGKGTEAFF. CDR3 nucleotides: TGTGCCAGCAGCGCTACCGGGAGGGGGGGTAAGGGGACTGAAGCTTTCTTT.

The gene calls are TRBV6-1 and TRBJ1-5, with TRBD1 identical over 8 bases. The junction had 8 bases not matched to a gene; V was cut back by 1 base and J by 0 bases. The germline gives CDR1 MNHNS, CDR2 SASEGT. The CDR3 has 18 amino acids. For the CDR3, the DNA is TGTGCCAGCAGTGAAGGGACCTGGACAGGGCTTAGCAATCAGCCCCAGCATTTT. It codes for CASSEGTWTGLSNQPQHF.

To note about this clone: Other DNA sequences from this sample encode an identical CDR3 as well. The chain recombines TRBV4-3 with TRBJ1-1; maybe TRBD1 (6 bases). CDR1 and CDR2 from the germline V gene are LGHNA and YSLEER. Trimming pared 2 bases from V and 5 bases from J, leaving 9 bases between. This CDR3 has 13 amino acids. The CDR3 nucleotides are TGCGCCAGCAGCCAAACAGGGAATACTGAAGCTTTCTTT. It encodes CASSQTGNTEAFF.

The table lists this clone with a count of one. V gene TRBV7-2 combines with J gene TRBJ2-7; 9 nucleotides agree with TRBD1. Looked up from germline, CDR1 is SGHTA and CDR2 is FQGNSA. This CDR3 comprises 16 residues. Unmatched junction bases numbered 11, after V lost 1 base and J lost 7 bases. As DNA, the CDR3 is TGTGCCAGCAGCTTAGGGAGAGGGGGACAGGGTCGAGAGCAGTACTTC. Amino acid sequence: CASSLGRGGQGREQYF.

The rearrangement uses TRBV6-1 and TRBJ2-2; D ambiguous. Germline V gene data show CDR1 as MNHNS and CDR2 as SASEGT. This CDR3 spans 17 amino acids. The V and J ends lost 4 bases and 4 bases respectively, with 19 bases between them. In DNA form, the CDR3 reads TGTGCCAGCAGTGTGACTGGCCGAGAAAAGAGCACCGGGGAGCTGTTTTTT. Amino acids: CASSVTGREKSTGELFF.

This chain uses TRBV4-1 with TRBJ2-3; 11 nucleotides align to TRBD2. This CDR3 has 16 residues. Germline V gene lookup returns CDR1 MGHRA and CDR2 YSYEKL. J was trimmed by 3 bases and V by 3 bases; bases with no gene match: 5. CDR3 region: CASSQMTSGVTDTQYF. The CDR3 DNA reads as TGCGCCAGCAGCCAGATGACTAGCGGGGTAACAGATACGCAGTATTTT.

The rearrangement links TRBV2 to TRBJ2-2; 10 positions match TRBD2. The J segment lost 7 bases and the V segment lost 6 bases, leaving 14 bases of the junction unmatched. The germline gives CDR1 SNHLY, CDR2 FYNNEI. This CDR3 contains 17 residues. CDR3 sequence (DNA): TGTGCCAGCAGCGATGGCCTAGCGGGGGAAAGGAACGGGGAGCTGTTTTTT. Residues: CASSDGLAGERNGELFF.

The chain carries TRBV28 and TRBJ2-7, with TRBD1 as a possible D gene (5 bases). V gave up 9 bases and J gave up 8 bases, with 17 bases separating them. Germline loops: CDR1 MDHEN, CDR2 SYDVKM. The CDR3 has 12 residues. In DNA form, the CDR3 reads TGTGCCAGTACGAAGGGGCCGTACAAGCAGTACTTC. Protein product: CASTKGPYKQYF.

V and J are TRBV7-2 and TRBJ2-5, with 7 bases lining up with TRBD2. After removal of 4 bases from V and 1 base from J, the junction contained 6 bases not matched to a gene. From germline, CDR1 is SGHTA and CDR2 FQGNSA. This CDR3 contains 15 residues. CDR3 amino acids: CASSSRAGSQETQYF. CDR3 coding DNA: TGTGCCAGCAGCTCTCGAGCGGGGTCCCAAGAGACCCAGTACTTC.

The chain carries TRBV11-2 and TRBJ2-7; no definite D call. Germline V gene sequence: CDR1 SGHAT, CDR2 FQNNGV. The V end was cut by 3 bases, the J end by 7 bases, with 13 bases between. The CDR3 is made up of 13 amino acids. DNA of the CDR3: TGTGCCAGCAGCTTGGTGAGGTCGAGGGAGCAGTACTTC. Translated, it gives CASSLVRSREQYF.

The chain employs TRBV7-2 and TRBJ1-4, with TRBD1 as a possible D gene (6 bases). This CDR3 comprises 14 residues. From germline, CDR1 is SGHTA and CDR2 FQGNSA. The V end lost 3 bases, the J end lost 8 bases, and 13 bases lay between the germline ends. CDR3 residues: CASSLAGAGEKLFF. The CDR3 DNA reads TGTGCCAGCAGCTTGGCAGGGGCGGGCGAAAAACTGTTTTTT. Based on the CDR3 plus reference TRBV7-2 and TRBJ1-4, the full variable domain is GAGVSQSPSNKVTEKGKDVELRCDPISGHTALYWYRQSLGQGLEFLIYFQGNSAPDKSGLPSDRFSAERTGGSVSTLTIQRTQQEDSAVYLCASSLAGAGEKLFFGSGTQLSVL.

The chain uses TRBV4-3 and TRBJ1-3; D gene uncertain. Germline V gene data show CDR1 as LGHNA and CDR2 as YSLEER. Trimming removed 1 base at V and 0 bases at J, with 10 bases between. This CDR3 spans 16 amino acids. Here the CDR3 DNA reads TGCGCCAGCAGCCAAGCATACACCAGCTCTGGAAACACCATATATTTT. Encoded protein: CASSQAYTSSGNTIYF.

In this sample, this clone turned up a few times. The chain is built from TRBV25-1 and TRBJ2-3, with unresolved D. This CDR3 is built from 13 residues. Germline loops: CDR1 MGHDK, CDR2 SYGVNS. V lost 6 bases, J lost 2 bases, and 9 bases lay in between. CDR3 sequence (DNA): TGTGCCAGCAGGGCGGCGGACACAGATACGCAGTATTTT. Residues: CASRAADTDTQYF.

The V call is TRBV21-1, the J call TRBJ1-3; the tabulated D call, TRBD1, remains unverified against the DNA. TRBV21-1 represents a pseudogene. The CDR3 loop spans 16 amino acids. This CDR3 is CASIRLPQGTGNTIYF. The DNA of the CDR3 is TGTGCCAGCATCCGACTCCCCCAGGGGACTGGAAACACCATATATTTT.